The next 7 T cell receptor beta chains were all read from a single sample in a study of beta chain features in type 1 diabetes. Every isolated RNA sample was fully reverse transcribed, so sequencing captured expressed TCRB transcripts. Produced via immunoSEQ multiplex PCR; TCRdb's table is partial and in-frame only. Among 310,000 or so clones listed, approximately 8.2% were seen once. The sequencing input was central memory CD4+ T cells from blood. Receptors originate from a woman between 18 and 29 years old in good health.

This clone came up many times. V gene TRBV27 combines with J gene TRBJ2-1; 8 bases line up with TRBD1. The ends lost 5 bases at V and 6 bases at J; junction bases unmatched: 9. This CDR3 comprises 15 residues. Germline loops: CDR1 MNHEY, CDR2 SMNVEV (reference sequence). The CDR3 protein is CASSPDRAPGNEQFF. DNA of the CDR3: TGTGCCAGCAGTCCGGACAGGGCGCCTGGCAATGAGCAGTTCTTC.

The chain recombines TRBV28 with TRBJ2-5; either TRBD1 or TRBD2 may fit D (5 bases each). V lost 3 bases and J 4 bases, leaving 9 bases between the germline ends. Looked up from germline, CDR1 is MDHEN and CDR2 is SYDVKM. The CDR3 has 13 amino acids. The CDR3 DNA reads as TGTGCCAGCAGTTTTCCTGGGGGAGAGACCCAGTACTTC. Translating gives CASSFPGGETQYF.

This clone was counted at least ten times. The same CDR3 can be traced to other DNA sequences in this sample. The genes are TRBV18 and TRBJ1-1; no definite D call. The CDR3 has 13 residues. Germline CDR1 reads KGHSH; CDR2 reads LQKENI. Trimming pared 3 bases from V and 0 bases from J, leaving 5 bases between. The CDR3 region has the DNA TGTGCCAGCTCACCGGGTTTGAACACTGAAGCTTTCTTT. It is translated as CASSPGLNTEAFF.

This clone was found a few times. V gene TRBV14 combines with J gene TRBJ2-2, with 7 positions matching TRBD1. Germline CDR1 is SGHDN and CDR2 is FVKESK. V lost 4 bases to trimming and J lost 7 bases; unmatched junction nucleotides: 9. This CDR3 has 15 amino acids. CDR3 nucleotide sequence: TGTGCCAGCAGCCTCCGACAGGGCGGTGGCGGGGAGCTGTTTTTT. Its protein is CASSLRQGGGGELFF.

This clone was seen a few times. The gene calls are TRBV29-1 and TRBJ2-3; 10 positions match TRBD2. V gave up 4 bases and J gave up 5 bases; unmatched junction bases: 6. CDR1 is SQVTM, CDR2 ANQGSEA, per germline. The CDR3 covers 14 residues. The CDR3 spells CSVGLVAGGDTQYF. In DNA, the CDR3 is TGCAGCGTTGGTTTGGTAGCGGGAGGAGATACGCAGTATTTT.

This chain links TRBV6-1 with TRBJ2-5, with D perhaps TRBD1 or TRBD2 (6 bases each). Trimming took off 8 bases at V and 7 bases at J, with 23 bases between the two ends. The CDR3 is 15 residues long. CDR1 is MNHNS and CDR2 is SASEGT in the germline V gene. This CDR3 reads CASGDWVGGRWTQYF. CDR3 nucleotide sequence: TGTGCCAGCGGCGACTGGGTTGGGGGGCGATGGACCCAGTACTTC.

This clone was recorded at least ten times. The chain employs TRBV20-1 and TRBJ1-4; D ambiguous. From germline, CDR1 is DFQATT and CDR2 SNEGSKA (reference sequence). V was trimmed by 8 bases and J by 6 bases, leaving 10 bases between them. This CDR3 contains 11 residues. The CDR3 loop is CSSRLYEKLFF. DNA for the CDR3: TGCAGTTCCCGGTTGTATGAAAAACTGTTTTTT.